This TCR beta chain was sequenced during a study of regulatory T cells in long-lasting Graves disease. This sample's time point: persistent/refractory GD, antithyroid drugs over 5 years with positive TRAb. There was RNA extracted from PBMCs, and the TCR library was made from it. Of note for this clonotype: Its antigen is not known.

Library construction for TCR beta used iRepertoire HTBI primers and Arm-PCR of CDR3 regions. TCRdb passed the multiplex PCR reads through MiXCR, listing each CDR3 protein once. The repertoire includes about 450,000 distinct CDR3 sequences, roughly a quarter of them detected once, and roughly 26% sits in the top ten. The CDR3 is made up of 16 amino acids. V was shortened by 7 bases and J by 4 bases, with 20 bases between the two germline ends. Germline CDR1 is MDHEN and CDR2 is SYDVKM. Findings and limits, study-wide: Few sampled subjects may have lowered accuracy.

V and J are TRBV28 and TRBJ1-3; D is possibly TRBD1 (5 bases). The origin of this receptor is a female donor with Graves disease. Here the sequenced sample was peripheral blood mononuclear cells (PBMCs), taken when the disease was refractory, from a patient treated with antithyroid drugs. CDR3 in DNA: TGTGCCAGCACTCTACGCGGGGCCGGTTCGGGAAACACCATATATTTT. Amino acids: CASTLRGAGSGNTIYF.